This entry concerns a single T cell receptor beta chain. The antigen is not known. Researchers partitioned CD4+ cells into CD45RA+ naive and CD45RA-negative memory subsets. The sample comes from a study of shared clonotypes between healthy human individuals. Study-level points and caveats: When compared with the clonotypes that were shared by all four sorted-subset donors, the non-shared clonotypes turned out to have lower generation probabilities.

Measured with immunoSEQ multiplex PCR; TCRdb has only the in-frame clones, and not every one. The table includes about 1.5 million clones, around 97% detected once. CDR1 is MDHEN and CDR2 is SYDVKM in the germline V gene. The CDR3 extends over 14 amino acids. The V segment lost 6 bases and the J segment 4 bases; nucleotides outside the gene matches: 8. The sequence derives from a man aged 25 to 45 in good health. Sequenced material: naive CD4+ T cells sorted from blood. Sample subset: CD45RA+ positively selected. The J gene is TRBJ1-2, the V gene TRBV28; TRBD1 aligns across 7 bases. CDR3 sequence: CASSRRDSFYGYTF. CDR3 in DNA: TGTGCCAGCAGCCGCAGGGACAGCTTCTATGGCTACACCTTC.